Described below is a single TCR beta chain sequence and its context. Its specificity is unknown. Germline-derived CDR1 and CDR2 are SGHVS and FQNEAQ. The CDR3 covers 15 residues. The V gene lost 8 bases and the J gene lost 2 bases, with 13 bases spanning the gap. This sample is drawn from a study of T-cell memory formation after mild COVID-19. Study-wide findings and caveats: The appearance of some responding clones in pre-infection memory suggested that cross-reactive memory joined. Whereas later expanders leaned CD4+, clones contracting day 15 to 85 showed a balanced CD4/CD8 makeup.

The authors produced TCR alpha and TCR beta cDNA libraries with sample barcodes and UMIs by 5'RACE using constant-segment primers. TCRdb re-called the 5' RACE reads through MiXCR, storing one row per CDR3 protein. The sample lists around 300,000 distinct CDR3 sequences, roughly 21% occurring once. Sequences were obtained from PBMCs or a T cell subset sorted from them (not recorded which). The TCR sequence derives from a young man who had mild COVID-19 (a few samples of this study predate the infection). Cell type and time point are not known. V usage is TRBV7-8 and J usage is TRBJ2-6, with D possibly being TRBD1 or TRBD2 (6 bases each). In nucleotides, the CDR3 is TGTGCCAGCCACTCCCGGGGGCCTGGGGCCAACGTCCTGACTTTC. This translates into CASHSRGPGANVLTF.